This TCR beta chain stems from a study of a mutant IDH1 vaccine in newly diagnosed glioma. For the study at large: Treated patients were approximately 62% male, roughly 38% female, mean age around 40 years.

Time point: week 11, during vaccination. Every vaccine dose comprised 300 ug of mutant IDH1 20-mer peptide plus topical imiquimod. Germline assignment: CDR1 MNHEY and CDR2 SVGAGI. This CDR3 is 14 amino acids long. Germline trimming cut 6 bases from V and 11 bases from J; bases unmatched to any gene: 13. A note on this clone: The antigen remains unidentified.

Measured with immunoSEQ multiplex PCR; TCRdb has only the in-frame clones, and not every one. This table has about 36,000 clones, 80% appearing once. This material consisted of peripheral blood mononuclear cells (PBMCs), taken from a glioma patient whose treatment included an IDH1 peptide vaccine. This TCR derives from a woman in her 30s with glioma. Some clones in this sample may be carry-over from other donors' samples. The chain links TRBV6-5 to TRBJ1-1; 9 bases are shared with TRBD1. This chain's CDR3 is CASSRGLAGTGAFF. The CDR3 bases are TGTGCCAGCAGCCGGGGGCTTGCAGGGACAGGGGCTTTCTTT.